The 27 T cell receptor beta chains below all came from one sample that was sequenced in a study of blood T cell repertoires in COVID-19. The table came from immunoSEQ multiplex PCR; TCRdb's copy has only in-frame clones and leaves some out. The sample shows around 300,000 clones, around nine tenths of them seen only once. The sequenced material came from PBMCs or T cells enriched from blood (not recorded which). These TCRs come from a woman aged 60-75 years in a cohort exposed to, infected with or recovered from COVID-19 (not recorded which).

The chain couples TRBV6-1 to TRBJ1-5, with D possibly matching TRBD1 (6 bases). The V end was cut by 3 bases, the J end by 7 bases, with 16 bases between. CDR1 is MNHNS and CDR2 is SASEGT in the germline V gene. The CDR3 runs 15 residues. In DNA form, the CDR3 reads TGTGCCAGCAGTGACGGAAACAGGGATGGCCAGCCCCAGCATTTT. Its translation is CASSDGNRDGQPQHF.

The chain carries TRBV7-3 and TRBJ2-1, with D perhaps matching TRBD1 (6 bases). V was clipped by 6 bases and J by 6 bases, with 12 bases between them. CDR1 is SGHTA and CDR2 is FQGTGA in the germline V gene. This CDR3 spans 13 amino acids. DNA of the CDR3: TGTGCCAGCAGTTCAGGACAGTTCAATGAGCAGTTCTTC. Translated, it gives CASSSGQFNEQFF. The full variable domain, in which reference TRBV7-3 and TRBJ2-1 provide the parts outside the CDR3, is GAGVSQTPSNKVTEKGKYVELRCDPISGHTALYWYRQSLGQGPEFLIYFQGTGAADDSGLPNDRFFAVRPEGSVSTLKIQRTERGDSAVYLCASSSGQFNEQFFGPGTRLTVL.

This rearrangement joins TRBV19 to TRBJ2-7; TRBD2 matches 8 bases. With V trimmed by 3 bases and J by 3 bases, 7 bases remained unmatched. This CDR3 is built from 15 residues. The germline V gene has CDR1 LNHDA and CDR2 SQIVND (reference sequence). The DNA of the CDR3 is TGTGCCAGTAGTATTTCTCCGGGAGGGTACTACGAGCAGTACTTC. It translates to CASSISPGGYYEQYF. Combining the CDR3 with reference TRBV19 and TRBJ2-7 gives the whole variable domain DGGITQSPKYLFRKEGQNVTLSCEQNLNHDAMYWYRQDPGQGLRLIYYSQIVNDFQKGDIAEGYSVSREKKESFPLTVTSAQKNPTAFYLCASSISPGGYYEQYFGPGTRLTVT.

V gene TRBV24-1 combines with J gene TRBJ2-1; D call uncertain. V was cut by 9 bases and J by 0 bases, with 5 bases left in between. In germline, CDR1 is KGHDR, CDR2 SFDVKD. There are 12 residues in the CDR3. CDR3 residues: CATGDSYNEQFF. Here the CDR3 DNA reads TGTGCCACCGGAGACTCCTACAATGAGCAGTTCTTC.

This clone was detected a few times. This sequence joins TRBV28 and TRBJ2-1; D might be TRBD2 (5 bases). Looked up from germline, CDR1 is MDHEN and CDR2 is SYDVKM. The CDR3 totals 14 residues. Trimming took off 3 bases at V and 6 bases at J, with 12 bases between the two ends. The CDR3 DNA is TGTGCCAGCAGTTTGGACTTCTTAGGCAATGAGCAGTTCTTC. Residues: CASSLDFLGNEQFF. The full variable domain, in which reference TRBV28 and TRBJ2-1 provide the parts outside the CDR3, is DVKVTQSSRYLVKRTGEKVFLECVQDMDHENMFWYRQDPGLGLRLIYFSYDVKMKEKGDIPEGYSVSREKKERFSLILESASTNQTSMYLCASSLDFLGNEQFFGPGTRLTVL.

The chain has TRBV28 and TRBJ1-2, with 8 bases lining up with TRBD1. J was trimmed by 8 bases and V by 6 bases; bases with no gene match: 11. Germline V gene sequence: CDR1 MDHEN, CDR2 SYDVKM. CDR3 length: 14 amino acids. The CDR3 DNA is TGTGCCAGCAGCCGACCCACAGGGGGAAGGGGCTACACCTTC. Translating it yields CASSRPTGGRGYTF.

The V and J genes are TRBV11-2 and TRBJ2-7; 8 bases align to TRBD1. Germline CDR1 and CDR2: SGHAT and FQNNGV. V shed 5 bases and J 2 bases; nucleotides not matched to a gene: 5. This CDR3 has 14 residues. This CDR3 is CASSRDRTAYEQYF. The CDR3 DNA follows: TGTGCCAGCAGCCGGGACAGGACAGCCTACGAGCAGTACTTC.

The chain carries TRBV30 and TRBJ1-1, with 7 nucleotides matching TRBD1. Unmatched junction bases numbered 2, after V lost 1 base and J lost 0 bases. Per germline, CDR1 GTSNPN and CDR2 SVGIG (reference sequence). The CDR3 covers 14 residues. CDR3 sequence (DNA): TGTGCCTGGAGTGGGGACAGATTGAACACTGAAGCTTTCTTT. This sequence encodes CAWSGDRLNTEAFF.

The rearrangement links TRBV7-2 to TRBJ2-1, with 8 bases matching TRBD2. Germline V gene data show CDR1 as SGHTA and CDR2 as FQGNSA. Trimming removed 1 base from V and 6 bases from J; junction bases left unmatched: 8. CDR3 size: 16 residues. In DNA form, the CDR3 reads TGTGCCAGCAGCTTAGGACAGCGGGGGAAAGTCAATGAGCAGTTCTTC. Protein sequence: CASSLGQRGKVNEQFF.

This clone has only one observation. The chain links TRBV18 to TRBJ1-2; D is perhaps TRBD1 (6 bases). Per the germline V gene, CDR1 is KGHSH and CDR2 is LQKENI. V lost 3 bases and J lost 8, with 22 bases in between. The CDR3 has 16 residues. In nucleotides, the CDR3 is TGTGCCAGCTCACCGGCTGGAACAGGGAGAGGAGAAGGCTACACCTTC. It codes for CASSPAGTGRGEGYTF.

The gene calls are TRBV5-5 and TRBJ2-5, with 7 nucleotides matching TRBD1. Germline V lookup: CDR1 SGHKS, CDR2 YYEKEE (reference sequence). Unmatched junction bases numbered 10, after V lost 7 bases and J lost 10 bases. The CDR3 spans 12 residues. CDR3 residues: CASGLGQAGQYF. The CDR3 region has the DNA TGTGCCAGCGGACTCGGACAGGCCGGCCAGTACTTC.

The chain uses TRBV6-5 and TRBJ1-2; 9 bases match TRBD1. Trimming removed 2 bases from V and 7 bases from J; junction bases left unmatched: 11. The CDR3 length is 16 residues. Germline V gene data show CDR1 as MNHEY and CDR2 as SVGAGI. CDR3 amino acids: CASSYINPGQGGGYTF. Here the CDR3 DNA reads TGTGCCAGCAGTTACATAAATCCGGGACAGGGCGGTGGCTACACCTTC.

To note about this clone: The limits of the CDR3 on the DNA are not certain, so only TCRdb's listed CDR3 is given. This rearrangement joins TRBV21-1 to TRBJ2-5; TRBD1 was called by the table and not checked on the DNA. TRBV21-1 is a documented pseudogene. Counting both end residues, the CDR3 totals 17 amino acids. CDR3 loop: CASSKFGPGPFQETQYF.

The rearrangement uses TRBV28 and TRBJ1-5, with TRBD1 matching 10 bases. With V trimmed by 7 bases and J by 7 bases, 7 bases remained unmatched. This CDR3 has 14 amino acids. Per germline, CDR1 MDHEN and CDR2 SYDVKM. CDR3 residues: CASTRQGAGQPQHF. The DNA of the CDR3 is TGTGCCAGCACCAGACAGGGGGCCGGGCAGCCCCAGCATTTT. The full variable domain, with the rest looked up from reference TRBV28 and TRBJ1-5, is DVKVTQSSRYLVKRTGEKVFLECVQDMDHENMFWYRQDPGLGLRLIYFSYDVKMKEKGDIPEGYSVSREKKERFSLILESASTNQTSMYLCASTRQGAGQPQHFGDGTRLSIL.

The V and J genes are TRBV5-1 and TRBJ2-2, with a possible D match to TRBD2 (6 bases). Germline CDR1 is SGHRS and CDR2 is YFSETQ. The CDR3 contains 15 residues. V was clipped by 4 bases and J by 0 bases, with 10 bases between them. In DNA, the CDR3 is TGCGCCAGCAGCGGAGGGACTTCGAACACCGGGGAGCTGTTTTTT. This translates into CASSGGTSNTGELFF.

The gene calls are TRBV18 and TRBJ2-7, with 8 bases lining up with TRBD2. This CDR3 region has 14 residues. From germline, CDR1 is KGHSH and CDR2 LQKENI. V trimming: 1 base; J trimming: 5 bases; junction bases outside the gene matches: 4. In DNA, the CDR3 is TGTGCCAGCTCACCACGTTGGCGGGAGGACGAGCAGTACTTC. Encoded protein: CASSPRWREDEQYF.

The chain carries TRBV7-2 and TRBJ2-1; 7 bases match TRBD1. Germline-derived CDR1 and CDR2 are SGHTA and FQGNSA. The length of the CDR3 is 15 residues. V dropped 2 bases and J dropped 9; count of bases not matched to a gene: 10. CDR3 loop: CASSLSWGQNSEQFF. The DNA of the CDR3 is TGTGCCAGCAGCTTAAGTTGGGGACAGAATAGTGAGCAGTTCTTC.

The chain couples TRBV7-3 to TRBJ1-1; a weak D match, TRBD1 (6 bases). The CDR3 length is 14 residues. CDR1 is SGHTA and CDR2 is FQGTGA in the germline V gene. The V gene lost 5 bases and the J gene lost 2 bases, with 12 bases spanning the gap. The CDR3 DNA reads as TGTGCCAGCAGCCTCACAGGGTTTAACACTGAAGCTTTCTTT. Encoded protein: CASSLTGFNTEAFF.

The chain has TRBV7-3 and TRBJ2-5; 8 bases line up with TRBD1. Germline CDR1 SGHTA, CDR2 FQGTGA. This CDR3 is built from 14 residues. Trimming cost V 5 bases and J 2 bases; bases outside gene matches: 4. The CDR3 protein is CASSTTGGQETQYF. The CDR3 DNA reads as TGTGCCAGCAGCACCACAGGGGGACAAGAGACCCAGTACTTC.

This chain connects TRBV7-3 to TRBJ2-1; 10 bases match TRBD2. The junction had 4 bases not matched to a gene; V was cut back by 5 bases and J by 9 bases. Germline assignment: CDR1 SGHTA and CDR2 FQGTGA. The CDR3 sequence is 13 residues long. For the CDR3, the DNA is TGTGCCAGCAGCCCCGGGACTAGCGTTGAGCAGTTCTTC. Translating it yields CASSPGTSVEQFF.

The chain uses TRBV9 and TRBJ2-4, with D perhaps matching TRBD2 (6 bases). The germline V gene has CDR1 SGDLS and CDR2 YYNGEE. This CDR3 spans 13 amino acids. Between the trimmed V and J ends, which lost 1 base and 8 bases, there was a span of 10 bases. CDR3 DNA: TGTGCCAGCAGCGTACTAGCGTGGGACATTCAGTACTTC. This encodes CASSVLAWDIQYF.

The chain has TRBV28 and TRBJ2-1; 7 positions agree with TRBD2. Trimming cost V 6 bases and J 1 base; bases outside gene matches: 9. Germline-derived CDR1 and CDR2 are MDHEN and SYDVKM. This CDR3 region has 16 residues. The CDR3: CASRDIAGPSYNEQFF. CDR3 nucleotide sequence: TGTGCCAGCAGGGACATAGCGGGCCCATCCTACAATGAGCAGTTCTTC.

Only one count was recorded for this clone. The chain is built from TRBV9 and TRBJ1-4; TRBD1 agrees at 9 bases. The germline gives CDR1 SGDLS, CDR2 YYNGEE. CDR3 length: 15 residues. V was pared by 4 bases and J by 8 bases, with 9 bases of the junction left unmatched. The DNA for the CDR3 is TGTGCCAGCAGCCCTCGGGACAGGGTGGAAGAAAAACTGTTTTTT. Its translation: CASSPRDRVEEKLFF.

V usage is TRBV27 and J usage is TRBJ2-7; D possibly corresponds to TRBD2 (6 bases). V gave up 3 bases and J gave up 3 bases, with 9 bases separating them. Germline V lookup: CDR1 MNHEY, CDR2 SMNVEV (reference sequence). This CDR3 has 13 residues. The CDR3 coding sequence is TGTGCCAGCAGTTTCCGGAGGGACTACGAGCAGTACTTC. Its protein product is CASSFRRDYEQYF.

The V call is TRBV3-1 (or the pseudogene TRBV3-2), the J call TRBJ2-7; D is unclear. V was clipped by 0 bases and J by 1 base, with 7 bases between them. The CDR3 has 14 amino acids. Germline V gene lookup returns CDR1 LGHDT and CDR2 YNNKEL (reference sequence). CDR3 loop: CASSQEGRSYEQYF. CDR3 nucleotide sequence: TGTGCCAGCAGCCAAGAAGGCAGGTCCTACGAGCAGTACTTC.

This sequence joins TRBV30 and TRBJ2-4; perhaps TRBD2 as D (6 bases). The germline V gene has CDR1 GTSNPN and CDR2 SVGIG (reference sequence). The CDR3 covers 14 residues. The V and J ends lost 5 bases and 0 bases respectively, with 11 bases between them. CDR3 DNA sequence: TGTGCCTGGGAAACGGGACTAGCCAAAAACATTCAGTACTTC. It encodes CAWETGLAKNIQYF.

V and J are TRBV15 and TRBJ2-1; 8 nucleotides agree with TRBD2. The V gene end was trimmed by 0 bases and the J gene end by 8 bases; junction bases not matched to a gene: 12. There are 17 residues in the CDR3. The germline V gene encodes CDR1 LNHNV and CDR2 YYDKDF (reference sequence). The CDR3 loop reads CATSRDLAGGRLDEQFF. CDR3 nucleotides: TGTGCCACCAGCAGAGATCTTGCGGGAGGAAGGCTGGATGAGCAGTTCTTC.